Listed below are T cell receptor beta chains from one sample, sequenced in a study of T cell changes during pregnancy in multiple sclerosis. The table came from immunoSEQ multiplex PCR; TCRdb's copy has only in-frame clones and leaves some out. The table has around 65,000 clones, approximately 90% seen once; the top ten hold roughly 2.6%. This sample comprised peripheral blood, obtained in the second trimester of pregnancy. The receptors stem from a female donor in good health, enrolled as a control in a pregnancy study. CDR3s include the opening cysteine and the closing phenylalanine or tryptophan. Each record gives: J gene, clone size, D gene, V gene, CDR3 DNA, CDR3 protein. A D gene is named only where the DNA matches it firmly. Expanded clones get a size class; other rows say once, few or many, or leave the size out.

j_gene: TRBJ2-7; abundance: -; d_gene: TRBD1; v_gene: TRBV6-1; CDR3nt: TGTGCCAGCAACCCGGGTTGGGACAGCCGCTACGAGCAGTACTTC; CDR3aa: CASNPGWDSRYEQYF
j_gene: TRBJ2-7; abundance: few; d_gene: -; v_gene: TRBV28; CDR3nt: TGTGCCAGCAGTTTTAGGAGGGGACGAGGGTCCTACGAGCAGTACTTC; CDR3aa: CASSFRRGRGSYEQYF
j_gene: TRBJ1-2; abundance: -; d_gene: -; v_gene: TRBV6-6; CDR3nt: TGTGCCAGCACCGTTCGCGATAGCTATGGCTACACCTTC; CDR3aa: CASTVRDSYGYTF
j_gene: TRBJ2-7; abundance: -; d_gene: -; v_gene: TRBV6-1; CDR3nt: TGTGCCAGCAGTGACCCGGCCTACGCGGGACCCTCCTACGAGCAGTACTTC; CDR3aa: CASSDPAYAGPSYEQYF
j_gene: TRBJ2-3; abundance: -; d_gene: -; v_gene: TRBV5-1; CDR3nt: TGCGCCAGCAGGGCCGGGTCATACACAGATACGCAGTATTTT; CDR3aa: CASRAGSYTDTQYF
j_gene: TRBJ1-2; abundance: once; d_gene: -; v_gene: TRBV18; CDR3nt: TGTGCCAGCTCACCGTCCGACAGCAACTATGGCTACACCTTC; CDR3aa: CASSPSDSNYGYTF
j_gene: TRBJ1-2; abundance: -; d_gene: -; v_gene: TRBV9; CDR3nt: TGTGCCAGACTCTGGAAGGGGGGGAATGGCTACACCTTC; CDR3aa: CARLWKGGNGYTF
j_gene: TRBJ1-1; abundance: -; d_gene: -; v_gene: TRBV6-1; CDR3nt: TGTGCCAGCAGTGAAGTGTGGGGCAGTGAAGCTTTCTTT; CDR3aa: CASSEVWGSEAFF
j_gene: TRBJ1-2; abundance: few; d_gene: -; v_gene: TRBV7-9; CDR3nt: TGTGCCAGCAGCTTAGCCGAGGGAACGAACTATGGCTACACCTTC; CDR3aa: CASSLAEGTNYGYTF
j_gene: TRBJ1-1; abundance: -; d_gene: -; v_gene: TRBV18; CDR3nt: TGTGCCAGCTCACCGGCAGTGAACACTGAAGCTTTCTTT; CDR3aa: CASSPAVNTEAFF
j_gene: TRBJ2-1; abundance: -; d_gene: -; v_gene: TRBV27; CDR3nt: TGTGCCAGCAGTTATATAACGGAGCTAGGTAATGAGCAGTTCTTC; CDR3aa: CASSYITELGNEQFF
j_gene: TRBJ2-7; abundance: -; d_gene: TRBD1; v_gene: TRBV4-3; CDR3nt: TGCGCCAGCAGCCAACACACCCCGACAGGGTCGGGGGAGCAGTACTTC; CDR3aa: CASSQHTPTGSGEQYF
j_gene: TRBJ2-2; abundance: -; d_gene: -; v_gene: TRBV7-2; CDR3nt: TGTGCCAGCAGCCCCAGGAACACCGGGGAGCTGTTTTTT; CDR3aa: CASSPRNTGELFF
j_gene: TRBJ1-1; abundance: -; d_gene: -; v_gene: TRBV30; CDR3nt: TGTGCCTGGAGTAGGGGCAGTTCCAACACTGAAGCTTTCTTT; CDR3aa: CAWSRGSSNTEAFF
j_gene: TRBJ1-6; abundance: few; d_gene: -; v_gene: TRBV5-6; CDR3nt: TGTGCCAGCAGCTATGGGGGGGGAGATAATTCACCCCTCCACTTT; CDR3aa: CASSYGGGDNSPLHF
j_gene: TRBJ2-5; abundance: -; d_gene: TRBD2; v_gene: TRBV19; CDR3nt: TGTGCCAGTAGCGCTCTACGCGGGGGGCTTCAAGAGACCCAGTACTTC; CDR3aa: CASSALRGGLQETQYF
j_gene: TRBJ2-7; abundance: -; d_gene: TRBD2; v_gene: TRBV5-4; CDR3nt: TGTGCCAGCAGCTTGGGACTAGCAGCCAGCTCCTACGAGCAGTACTTC; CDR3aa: CASSLGLAASSYEQYF
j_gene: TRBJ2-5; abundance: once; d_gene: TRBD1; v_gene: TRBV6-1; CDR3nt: TGTGCCAGCAGTGGGGGAGACAGGGGCGGCGAGACCCAGTACTTC; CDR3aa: CASSGGDRGGETQYF
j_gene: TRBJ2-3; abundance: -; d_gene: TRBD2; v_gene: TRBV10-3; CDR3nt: TGTGCCATCAGTGAGTTGGGGGGGAAAACTAGCACAGATACGCAGTATTTT; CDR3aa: CAISELGGKTSTDTQYF
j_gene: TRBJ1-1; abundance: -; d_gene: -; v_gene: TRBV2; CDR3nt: TGTGCCAGCAGTGAAGCGCTGCGCACTGAAGCTTTCTTT; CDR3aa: CASSEALRTEAFF
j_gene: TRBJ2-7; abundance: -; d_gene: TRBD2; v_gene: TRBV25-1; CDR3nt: TGTGCCAGCAGTGATCCTACGGGGGGGCACGAGCAGTACTTC; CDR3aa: CASSDPTGGHEQYF
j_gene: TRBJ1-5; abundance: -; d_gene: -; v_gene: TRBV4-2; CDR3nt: TGTGCCAGCAGCCAAGAGGGAGGGAATCAGCCCCAGCATTTT; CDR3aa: CASSQEGGNQPQHF
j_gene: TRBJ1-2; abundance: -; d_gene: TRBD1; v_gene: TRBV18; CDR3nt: TGTGCCAGCTCACCAGGGACAGGAGAGGTGCGAAACTACACCTTC; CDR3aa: CASSPGTGEVRNYTF
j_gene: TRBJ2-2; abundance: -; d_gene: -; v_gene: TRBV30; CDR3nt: TGTGCCTCCCGAGGGAACGGGAACACCGGGGAGCTGTTTTTT; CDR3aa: CASRGNGNTGELFF
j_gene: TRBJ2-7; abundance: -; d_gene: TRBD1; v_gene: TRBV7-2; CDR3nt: TGTGCCAGCAGCTTAGTCTCAGGGGGCGAGCAGTACTTC; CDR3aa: CASSLVSGGEQYF
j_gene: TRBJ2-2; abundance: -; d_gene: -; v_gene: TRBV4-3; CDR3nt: TGCGCCAGCAGCCAAGTGAGAGGGGAGCTGTTTTTT; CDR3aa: CASSQVRGELFF
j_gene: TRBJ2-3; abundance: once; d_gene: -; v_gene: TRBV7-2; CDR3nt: TGTGCCAGCAGCTTATCCCCAGGTGTAGATACGCAGTATTTT; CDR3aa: CASSLSPGVDTQYF
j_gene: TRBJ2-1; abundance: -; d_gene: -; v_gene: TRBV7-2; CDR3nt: TGTGCCAGCAGCCGGCCAGGGAAGAACTACAATGAGCAGTTCTTC; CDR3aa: CASSRPGKNYNEQFF
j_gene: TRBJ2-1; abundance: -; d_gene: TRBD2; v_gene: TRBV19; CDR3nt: TGTGCCAGTAGTAAGACTAGCGGTAACTACAATGAGCAGTTCTTC; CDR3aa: CASSKTSGNYNEQFF
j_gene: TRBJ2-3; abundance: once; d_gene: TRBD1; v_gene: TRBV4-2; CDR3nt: TGTGCCAGCAGCCAAGAGGACAGGGGCACAGATACGCAGTATTTT; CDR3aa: CASSQEDRGTDTQYF
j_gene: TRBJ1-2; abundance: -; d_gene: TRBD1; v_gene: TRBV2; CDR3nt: TGTGCCAGCTGGACAGGGAACTTCGATGGCTACACCTTC; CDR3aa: CASWTGNFDGYTF
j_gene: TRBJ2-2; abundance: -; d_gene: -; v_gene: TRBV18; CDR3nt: TGTGCCAGCTCACCACCACAGGGCGCGAACACCGGGGAGCTGTTTTTT; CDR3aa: CASSPPQGANTGELFF
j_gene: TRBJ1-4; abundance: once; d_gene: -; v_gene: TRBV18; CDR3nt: TGTGCCAGCTCACCACGCGGGGCCGCCGGAGAAAAACTGTTTTTT; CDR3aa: CASSPRGAAGEKLFF
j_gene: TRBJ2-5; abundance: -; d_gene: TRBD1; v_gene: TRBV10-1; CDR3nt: TGCGCCAGCAGTCCACATCCGGGACAGCAAGAGACCCAGTACTTC; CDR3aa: CASSPHPGQQETQYF
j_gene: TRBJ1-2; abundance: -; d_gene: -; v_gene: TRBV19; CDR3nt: TGTGCCAGTAGTATAAAGTCAGGGGTCTATGGCTACACCTTC; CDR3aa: CASSIKSGVYGYTF
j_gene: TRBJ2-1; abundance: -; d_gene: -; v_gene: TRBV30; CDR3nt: TGTGCCTGGAGTACGTCTAGCGCGGCCAGGGATAAGCAGTTCTTC; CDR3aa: CAWSTSSAARDKQFF
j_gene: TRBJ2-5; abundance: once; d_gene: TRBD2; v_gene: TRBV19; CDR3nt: TGTGCCAGTAGTCCCGGGACTAGTGGGACCCAGTACTTC; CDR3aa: CASSPGTSGTQYF
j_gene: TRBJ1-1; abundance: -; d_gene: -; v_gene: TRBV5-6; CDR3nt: TGTGCCAGCATGGGGGGGCTTTGGGGTATGAACACTGAAGCTTTCTTT; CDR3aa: CASMGGLWGMNTEAFF
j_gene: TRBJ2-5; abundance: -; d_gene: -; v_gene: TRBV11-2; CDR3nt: TGTGCCAGCAGCCAGCAGGGTGGCGGAGAGACCCAGTACTTC; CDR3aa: CASSQQGGGETQYF